Following are 9 T cell receptor beta chains from one sample sequenced in a study of T cell responses to AZD1222 COVID-19 vaccine. TCRdb's table, derived via immunoSEQ multiplex PCR, lists solely in-frame clones and lacks some. The sample has 55,000 to 80,000 clones, about four fifths seen once. The sample was peripheral blood, taken on day 0 of AZD1222 vaccination. Receptors were obtained from an adult in good health.

The rearrangement links TRBV7-3 to TRBJ2-5; 12 positions match TRBD2. The CDR3 totals 19 residues. The V segment lost 6 bases and the J segment 2 bases; nucleotides outside the gene matches: 16. Germline CDR1 SGHTA, CDR2 FQGTGA. The CDR3 sequence: CASSSKGTSGGSEQETQYF. The CDR3 DNA reads as TGTGCCAGCAGTTCAAAAGGAACTAGCGGGGGGTCAGAACAAGAGACCCAGTACTTC.

The CDR3 region has the DNA TGTGCCAGCAGTCCGGGACTAGCAACAGATACGCAGTATTTT. This translates into CASSPGLATDTQYF. The chain couples TRBV6-4 to TRBJ2-3, with 9 positions matching TRBD2. This CDR3 contains 14 residues. V lost 5 bases, J lost 3 bases, and 3 bases stayed unmatched. The germline CDR1 and CDR2 sequences are MRHNA and SNTAGT.

This chain links TRBV6-1 with TRBJ1-3, with unresolved D. From germline, CDR1 is MNHNS and CDR2 SASEGT. The V end lost 3 bases, the J end lost 1 base, and 7 bases lay between the germline ends. The CDR3 totals 14 residues. The CDR3 DNA sequence: TGTGCCAGCAGTGACCCCGGGTCTGGAAACACCATATATTTT. Protein sequence: CASSDPGSGNTIYF.

This rearrangement joins TRBV12-3 or TRBV12-4 to TRBJ1-1; D might be TRBD1 (6 bases). The CDR3 has 12 residues. V was pared by 4 bases and J by 4 bases, with 7 bases between. CDR3 nucleotides: TGTGCCAGCAGTTCAGGGGTCACTGAAGCTTTCTTT. It encodes CASSSGVTEAFF.

This clone has just one count. The chain joins TRBV6-2 or TRBV6-3 to TRBJ2-1; 12 positions match TRBD2. The V gene's germline CDR1 is MNHEY and CDR2 SVGEGT. V gave up 4 bases and J gave up 8 bases; unmatched junction bases: 12. The CDR3 runs 17 residues. The CDR3 sequence is CASSSVLAGGPVYEQFF. Written as DNA, the CDR3 is TGTGCCAGCAGTTCCGTCCTAGCGGGGGGGCCCGTCTATGAGCAGTTCTTC.

The V call is TRBV9, the J call TRBJ2-3; 11 positions agree with TRBD2. CDR1 is SGDLS, CDR2 YYNGEE, per germline. V shed 0 bases and J 2 bases; nucleotides not matched to a gene: 8. The CDR3 sequence is 18 residues long. The CDR3 spells CASSVGASGGLYTDTQYF. The CDR3 nucleotides read TGTGCCAGCAGCGTAGGCGCTAGCGGGGGGCTTTACACAGATACGCAGTATTTT.

This rearrangement joins TRBV7-8 to TRBJ1-4; 7 bases line up with TRBD1. This CDR3 has 16 amino acids. V shed 6 bases, J shed 3 bases, and the junction held 10 bases outside the gene matches. Germline-derived CDR1 and CDR2 are SGHVS and FQNEAQ. Here the CDR3 DNA reads TGTGCCAGCAGTTTACTTAACAGGGGTCCTAATGAAAAACTGTTTTTT. Translated, it gives CASSLLNRGPNEKLFF.

This chain links TRBV5-1 with TRBJ2-3, with TRBD2 identical over 10 bases. Germline V gene sequence: CDR1 SGHRS, CDR2 YFSETQ. V lost 7 bases, J lost 2 bases, and 10 bases stayed unmatched. This CDR3 is built from 16 residues. This chain's CDR3 is CASADQAGGATDTQYF. The CDR3 nucleotides are TGCGCCAGCGCCGACCAAGCGGGGGGGGCCACAGATACGCAGTATTTT.

J is TRBJ2-7 and V is TRBV11-2; 7 nucleotides agree with TRBD1. Germline trimming cut 5 bases from V and 3 bases from J; bases unmatched to any gene: 4. This CDR3 has 13 residues. Germline V CDR1 and CDR2: SGHAT, FQNNGV. This chain's CDR3 is CASSLGQVYEQYF. CDR3 sequence (DNA): TGTGCCAGCAGCCTCGGACAGGTCTACGAGCAGTACTTC.